This T cell receptor beta chain was sequenced for a study of cytomegalovirus exposure and HLA in healthy donors. General observations from the study: Rare TCR sequences dominated, though some public TCRs recurred in many donors. The tendency of first-cohort TCR clusters to co-occur in the 120 validation repertoires was the finding of a later analysis. The study recorded over 150 TCR beta chains that were cytomegalovirus-associated.

Separate from the 666-subject first cohort was the approximately 120-subject validation cohort, to which the donors belonged. V was cut by 4 bases and J by 6 bases, with 14 bases left in between. Looked up from germline, CDR1 is SGDLS and CDR2 is YYNGEE. There are 14 residues in the CDR3. Only in-frame clones appear in the TCRdb table, and some are missing; sequencing was by immunoSEQ multiplex PCR. The data contain 200,000 to 300,000 clones, 90% of them singletons. A remark on this clone: What it recognizes is unknown.

Sequencing input: PBMCs. V and J are TRBV9 and TRBJ2-1, with D maybe TRBD1 (5 bases). The origin of this receptor is a woman in her 30s in good health and CMV-seronegative. CDR3 in DNA: TGTGCCAGCAGCACAGGAGAAGCTCCCAATGAGCAGTTCTTC. Its translation: CASSTGEAPNEQFF.